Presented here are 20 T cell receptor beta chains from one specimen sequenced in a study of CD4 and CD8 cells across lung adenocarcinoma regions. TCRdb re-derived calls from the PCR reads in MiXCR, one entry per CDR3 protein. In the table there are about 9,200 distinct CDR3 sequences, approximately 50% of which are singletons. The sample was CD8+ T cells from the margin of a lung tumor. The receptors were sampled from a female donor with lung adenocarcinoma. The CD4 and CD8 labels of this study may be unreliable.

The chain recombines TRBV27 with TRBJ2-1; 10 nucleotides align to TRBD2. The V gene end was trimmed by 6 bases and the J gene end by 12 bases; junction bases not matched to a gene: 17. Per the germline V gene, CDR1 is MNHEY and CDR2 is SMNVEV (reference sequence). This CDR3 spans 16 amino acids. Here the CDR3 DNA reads TGTGCCAGCAGCTCTCCGGGGACTAGCGCGAATTATGTGCAGTTCTTC. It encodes CASSSPGTSANYVQFF.

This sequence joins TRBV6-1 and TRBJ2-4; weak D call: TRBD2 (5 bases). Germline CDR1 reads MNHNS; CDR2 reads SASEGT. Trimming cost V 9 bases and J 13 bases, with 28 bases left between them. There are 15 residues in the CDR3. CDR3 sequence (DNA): TGTGCCAGGGGTGGTAGGAGCGGAACCAAAAACACCCAGTACTTC. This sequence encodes CARGGRSGTKNTQYF.

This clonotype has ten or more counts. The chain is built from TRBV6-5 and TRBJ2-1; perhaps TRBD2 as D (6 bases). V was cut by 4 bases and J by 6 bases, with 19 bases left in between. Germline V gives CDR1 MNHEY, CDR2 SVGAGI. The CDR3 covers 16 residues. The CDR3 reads CASSSLAAGKINEQFF. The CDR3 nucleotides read TGTGCCAGCAGTTCCCTTGCGGCGGGAAAGATCAATGAGCAGTTCTTC.

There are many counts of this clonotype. In nucleotides, the CDR3 is TGTGCCAGCAGTCCTCGCGATAGCTCCTACAATGAGCAGTTCTTC. As protein: CASSPRDSSYNEQFF. J is TRBJ2-1 and V is TRBV27; D is undetermined. Trimming shortened V by 5 bases and J by 0 bases, and 11 bases separated the two germline ends. This CDR3 has 15 residues. Germline-derived CDR1 and CDR2 are MNHEY and SMNVEV (reference sequence).

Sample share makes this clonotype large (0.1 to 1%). CDR3 DNA sequence: TGCGCCAGCAGAGACCGGGACAGGCTAGCCTACGAGCAGTACGTC. It specifies CASRDRDRLAYEQYV. V gene TRBV10-1 combines with J gene TRBJ2-1; TRBD1 aligns across 8 bases. The DNA end is a closer match to TRBJ2-7, so the J assignment may be wrong. This CDR3 region has 15 residues. Per germline, CDR1 WNHNN and CDR2 SYGVQD (reference sequence).

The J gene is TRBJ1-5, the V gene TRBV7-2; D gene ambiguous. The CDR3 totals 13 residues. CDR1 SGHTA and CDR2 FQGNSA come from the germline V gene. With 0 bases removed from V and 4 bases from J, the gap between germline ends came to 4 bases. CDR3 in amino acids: CASSLAMNQPQHF. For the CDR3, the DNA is TGTGCCAGCAGCTTAGCGATGAATCAGCCCCAGCATTTT.

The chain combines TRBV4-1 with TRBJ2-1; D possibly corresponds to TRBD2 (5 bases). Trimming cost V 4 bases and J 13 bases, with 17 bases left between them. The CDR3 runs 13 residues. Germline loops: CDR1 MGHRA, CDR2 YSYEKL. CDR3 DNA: TGCGCCAGCAGCCTCAACAAATGGGAGACCCAGTTCTTC. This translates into CASSLNKWETQFF.

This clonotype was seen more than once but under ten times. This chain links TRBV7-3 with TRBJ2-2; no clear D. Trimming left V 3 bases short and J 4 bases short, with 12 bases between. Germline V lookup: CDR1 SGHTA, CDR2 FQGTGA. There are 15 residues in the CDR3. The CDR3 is CASSLGPPSTGELFF. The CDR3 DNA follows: TGTGCCAGCAGCTTGGGCCCCCCAAGCACCGGGGAGCTGTTTTTT.

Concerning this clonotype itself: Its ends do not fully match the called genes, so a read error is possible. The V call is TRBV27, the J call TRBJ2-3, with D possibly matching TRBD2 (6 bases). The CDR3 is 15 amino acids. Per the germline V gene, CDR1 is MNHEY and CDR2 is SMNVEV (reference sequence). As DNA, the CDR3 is TGTGCCAGCAGACGCGGGGACCGTGGAACAGAGACGCAGTATTTC. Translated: CASRRGDRGTETQYF.

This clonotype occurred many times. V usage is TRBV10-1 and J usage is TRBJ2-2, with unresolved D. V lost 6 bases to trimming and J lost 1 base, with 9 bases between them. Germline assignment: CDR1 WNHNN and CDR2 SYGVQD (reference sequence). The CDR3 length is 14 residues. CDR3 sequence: CASSLRRNTGELFF. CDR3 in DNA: TGCGCCAGCAGCCTACGGAGGAACACCGGGGAGCTGTTTTTT.

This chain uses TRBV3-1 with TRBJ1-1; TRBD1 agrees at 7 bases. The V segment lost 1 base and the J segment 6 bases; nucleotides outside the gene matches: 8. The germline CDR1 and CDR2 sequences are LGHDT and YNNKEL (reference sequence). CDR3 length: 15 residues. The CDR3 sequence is CASSQVRQGSPEAFF. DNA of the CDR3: TGTGCCAGCAGCCAAGTTCGACAGGGCAGTCCTGAAGCTTTCTTT.

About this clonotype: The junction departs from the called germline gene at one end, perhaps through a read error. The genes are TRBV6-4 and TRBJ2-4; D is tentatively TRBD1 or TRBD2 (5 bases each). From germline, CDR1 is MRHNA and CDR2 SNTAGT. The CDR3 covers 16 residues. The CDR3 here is CASSDSGLWAKDIQYF. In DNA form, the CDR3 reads TGTGCCAGCAGCGACTCGGGGCTGTGGGCCAAAGATATTCAGTACTTC.

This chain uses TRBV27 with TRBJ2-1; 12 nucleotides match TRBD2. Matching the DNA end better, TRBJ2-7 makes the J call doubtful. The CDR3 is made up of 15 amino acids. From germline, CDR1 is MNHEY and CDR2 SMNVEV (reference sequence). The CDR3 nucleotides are TGTGCCAGCAACGCACTAGCGGGAGGAGCCTACGAGCAGTACTTC. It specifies CASNALAGGAYEQYF.

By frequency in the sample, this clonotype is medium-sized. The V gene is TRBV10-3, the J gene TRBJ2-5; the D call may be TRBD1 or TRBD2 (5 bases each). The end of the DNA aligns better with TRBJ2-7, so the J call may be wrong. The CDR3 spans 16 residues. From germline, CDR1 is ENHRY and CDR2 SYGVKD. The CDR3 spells CAISSRTGTALNEQYF. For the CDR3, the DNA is TGTGCCATCAGTTCCCGCACCGGGACGGCGCTCAACGAGCAGTACTTC.

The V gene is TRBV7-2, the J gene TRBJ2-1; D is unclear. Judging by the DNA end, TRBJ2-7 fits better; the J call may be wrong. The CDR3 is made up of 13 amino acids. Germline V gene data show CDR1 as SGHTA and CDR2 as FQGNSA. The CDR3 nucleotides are TGTGCCAGCAGCTTAGACCCCAGCTACGAGCAGTACTTC. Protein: CASSLDPSYEQYF.

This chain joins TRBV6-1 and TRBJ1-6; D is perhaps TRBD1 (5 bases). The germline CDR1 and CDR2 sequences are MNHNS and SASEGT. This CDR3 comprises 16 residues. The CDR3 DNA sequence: TGTGCAAGGGAGGGGATCTCAAATCAGGGCAATCCACCCCAGCACTTT. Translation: CAREGISNQGNPPQHF.

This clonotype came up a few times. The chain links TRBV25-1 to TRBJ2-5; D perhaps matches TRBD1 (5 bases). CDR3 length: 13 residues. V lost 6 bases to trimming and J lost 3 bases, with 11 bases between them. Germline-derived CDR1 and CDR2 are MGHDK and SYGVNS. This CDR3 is CASRADRKETQYF. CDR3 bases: TGTGCCAGCAGAGCCGACAGAAAAGAGACCCAGTACTTC.

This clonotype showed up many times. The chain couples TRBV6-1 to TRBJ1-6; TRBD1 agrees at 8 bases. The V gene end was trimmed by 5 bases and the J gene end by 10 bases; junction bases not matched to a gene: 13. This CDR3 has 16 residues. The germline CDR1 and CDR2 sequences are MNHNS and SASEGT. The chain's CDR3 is CASSLSDRGGRSPLHF. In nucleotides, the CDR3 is TGTGCCAGCAGTCTGTCTGACAGGGGAGGTCGATCACCCCTCCACTTT.

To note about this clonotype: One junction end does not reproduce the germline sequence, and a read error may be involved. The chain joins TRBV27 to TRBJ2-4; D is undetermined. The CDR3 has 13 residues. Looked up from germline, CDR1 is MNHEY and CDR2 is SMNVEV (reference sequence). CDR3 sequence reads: CASRGRDQKIQYF. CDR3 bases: TGTGCCAGCAGAGGGCGTGACCAAAAGATTCAGTACTTC.

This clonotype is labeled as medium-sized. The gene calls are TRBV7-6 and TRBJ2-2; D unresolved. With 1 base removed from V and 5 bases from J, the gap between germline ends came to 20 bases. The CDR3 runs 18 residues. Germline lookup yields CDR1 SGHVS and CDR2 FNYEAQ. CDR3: CASSLVLPGPTSTGELFF. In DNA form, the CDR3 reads TGTGCCAGCAGCTTAGTACTTCCGGGCCCTACTTCGACCGGGGAGCTGTTTTTT. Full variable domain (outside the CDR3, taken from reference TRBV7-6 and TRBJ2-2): GAGVSQSPRYKVTKRGQDVALRCDPISGHVSLYWYRQALGQGPEFLTYFNYEAQQDKSGLPNDRFSAERPEGSISTLTIQRTEQRDSAMYRCASSLVLPGPTSTGELFFGEGSRLTVL.